This TCR beta chain was found in a study of cytomegalovirus exposure and HLA in healthy donors. Study information: A previous analysis identified approximately 110 million unique TCR beta sequences derived from 180 million or so T cells.

This clone was found a few times. Antigen: not known. The ends were cut back, 5 bases at V and 0 bases at J, with 9 bases in the middle. The length of the CDR3 is 14 residues. Germline CDR1 and CDR2: SGHTA and FQGNSA. Study outcomes and limitations: TCR beta chains numbering under 200 were designated cytomegalovirus-associated.

The PCR employed 60 Vbeta primers together with 13 Jbeta primers. The table came from immunoSEQ multiplex PCR; TCRdb's copy has only in-frame clones and leaves some out. Among 100,000 or so clones listed, roughly 71% were seen once. V is TRBV7-2 and J is TRBJ2-3; D possibly corresponds to TRBD2 (5 bases). The source material was PBMCs. The TCR comes from a man in his forties in good health and CMV-seropositive. CDR3 region: CASSRRGSTDTQYF. The CDR3 DNA reads TGTGCCAGCAGCCGTCGCGGGAGCACAGATACGCAGTATTTT.